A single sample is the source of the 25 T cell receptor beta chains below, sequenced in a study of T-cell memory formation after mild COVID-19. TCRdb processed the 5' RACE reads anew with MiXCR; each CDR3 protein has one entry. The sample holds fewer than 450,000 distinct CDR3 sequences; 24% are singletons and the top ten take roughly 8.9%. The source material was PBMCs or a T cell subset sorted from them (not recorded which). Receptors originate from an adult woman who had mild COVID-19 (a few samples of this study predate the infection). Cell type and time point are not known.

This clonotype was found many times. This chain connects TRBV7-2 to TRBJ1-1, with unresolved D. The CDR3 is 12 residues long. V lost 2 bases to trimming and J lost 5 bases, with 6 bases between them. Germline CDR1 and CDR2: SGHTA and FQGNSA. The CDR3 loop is CASSLSGTEAFF. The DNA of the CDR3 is TGTGCCAGCAGCTTATCGGGGACTGAAGCTTTCTTT. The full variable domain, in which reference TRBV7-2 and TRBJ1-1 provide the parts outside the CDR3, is GAGVSQSPSNKVTEKGKDVELRCDPISGHTALYWYRQSLGQGLEFLIYFQGNSAPDKSGLPSDRFSAERTGGSVSTLTIQRTQQEDSAVYLCASSLSGTEAFFGQGTRLTVV.

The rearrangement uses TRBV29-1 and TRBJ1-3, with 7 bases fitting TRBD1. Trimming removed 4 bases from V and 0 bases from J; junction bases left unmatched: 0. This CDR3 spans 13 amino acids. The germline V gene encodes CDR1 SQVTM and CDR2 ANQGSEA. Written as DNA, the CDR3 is TGCAGCGTTGGGACAGGCTCTGGAAACACCATATATTTT. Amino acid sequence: CSVGTGSGNTIYF.

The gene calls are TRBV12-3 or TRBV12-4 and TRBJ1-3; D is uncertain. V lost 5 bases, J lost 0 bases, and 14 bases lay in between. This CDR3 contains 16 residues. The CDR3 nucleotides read TGTGCCAGCAGTGCAAGCTTTCCCAACTCTGGAAACACCATATATTTT. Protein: CASSASFPNSGNTIYF.

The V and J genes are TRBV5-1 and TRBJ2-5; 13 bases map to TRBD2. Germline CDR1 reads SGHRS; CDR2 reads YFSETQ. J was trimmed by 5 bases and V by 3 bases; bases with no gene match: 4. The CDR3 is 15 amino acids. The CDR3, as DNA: TGCGCCAGCAGCTGGACTAGCGGGAGTGGGGAGACCCAGTACTTC. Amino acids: CASSWTSGSGETQYF.

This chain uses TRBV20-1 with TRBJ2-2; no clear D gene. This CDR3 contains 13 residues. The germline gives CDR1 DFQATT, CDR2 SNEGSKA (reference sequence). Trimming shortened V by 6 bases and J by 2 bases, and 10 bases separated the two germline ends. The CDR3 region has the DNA TGCAGTGCGATGGAAACTAACACCGGGGAGCTGTTTTTT. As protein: CSAMETNTGELFF.

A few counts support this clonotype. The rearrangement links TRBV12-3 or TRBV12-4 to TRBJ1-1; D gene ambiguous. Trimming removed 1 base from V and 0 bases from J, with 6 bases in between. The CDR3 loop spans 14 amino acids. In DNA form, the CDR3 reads TGTGCCAGCAGTTTAGGGACGATGAACACTGAAGCTTTCTTT. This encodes CASSLGTMNTEAFF.

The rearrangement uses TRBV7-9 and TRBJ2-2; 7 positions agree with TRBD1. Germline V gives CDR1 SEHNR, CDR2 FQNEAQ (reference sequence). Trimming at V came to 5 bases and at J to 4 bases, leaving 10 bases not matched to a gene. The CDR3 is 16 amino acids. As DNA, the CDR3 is TGTGCCAGCAGCACCCTGACAGGGCTCGGCACCGGGGAGCTGTTTTTT. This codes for CASSTLTGLGTGELFF. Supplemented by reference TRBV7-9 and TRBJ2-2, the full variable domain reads DTGVSQNPRHKITKRGQNVTFRCDPISEHNRLYWYRQTLGQGPEFLTYFQNEAQLEKSRLLSDRFSAERPKGSFSTLEIQRTEQGDSAMYLCASSTLTGLGTGELFFGEGSRLTVL.

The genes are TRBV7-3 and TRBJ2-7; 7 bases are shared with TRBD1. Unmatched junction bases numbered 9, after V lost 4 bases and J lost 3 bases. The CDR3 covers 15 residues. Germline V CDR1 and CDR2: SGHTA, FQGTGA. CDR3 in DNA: TGTGCCAGCAGCTCCCCCGGGGACAGTTTCTACGAGCAGTACTTC. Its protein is CASSSPGDSFYEQYF.

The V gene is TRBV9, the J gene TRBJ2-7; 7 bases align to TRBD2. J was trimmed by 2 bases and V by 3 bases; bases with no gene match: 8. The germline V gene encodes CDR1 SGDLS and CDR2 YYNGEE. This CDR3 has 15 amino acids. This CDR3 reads CASSASGTTTYEQYF. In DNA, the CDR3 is TGTGCCAGCAGCGCGTCCGGGACTACTACCTACGAGCAGTACTTC.

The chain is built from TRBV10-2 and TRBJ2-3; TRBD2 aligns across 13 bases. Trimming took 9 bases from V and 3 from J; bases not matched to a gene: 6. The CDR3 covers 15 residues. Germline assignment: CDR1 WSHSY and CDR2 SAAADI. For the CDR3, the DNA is TGCGCCAGTACTAGCGGGGGGGCCGGGACAGATACGCAGTATTTT. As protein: CASTSGGAGTDTQYF.

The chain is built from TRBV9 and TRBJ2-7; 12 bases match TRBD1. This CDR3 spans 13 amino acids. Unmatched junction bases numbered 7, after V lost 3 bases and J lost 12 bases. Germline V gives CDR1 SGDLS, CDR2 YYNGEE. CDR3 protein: CASSGDRDRGLYF. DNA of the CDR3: TGTGCCAGCAGCGGCGACCGGGACAGGGGGCTGTACTTC.

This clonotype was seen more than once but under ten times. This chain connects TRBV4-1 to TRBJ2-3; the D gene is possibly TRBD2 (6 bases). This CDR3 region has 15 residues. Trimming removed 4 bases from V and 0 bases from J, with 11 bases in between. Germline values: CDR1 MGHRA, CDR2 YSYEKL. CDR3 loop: CASSPLGTSTDTQYF. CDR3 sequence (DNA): TGCGCCAGCAGCCCCCTGGGGACTAGCACAGATACGCAGTATTTT.

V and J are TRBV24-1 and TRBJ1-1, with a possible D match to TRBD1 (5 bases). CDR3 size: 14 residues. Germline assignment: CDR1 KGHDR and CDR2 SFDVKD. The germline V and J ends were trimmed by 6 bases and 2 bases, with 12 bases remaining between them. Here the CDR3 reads CATSNGRDNTEAFF. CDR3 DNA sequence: TGTGCCACCAGTAACGGCAGGGACAACACTGAAGCTTTCTTT.

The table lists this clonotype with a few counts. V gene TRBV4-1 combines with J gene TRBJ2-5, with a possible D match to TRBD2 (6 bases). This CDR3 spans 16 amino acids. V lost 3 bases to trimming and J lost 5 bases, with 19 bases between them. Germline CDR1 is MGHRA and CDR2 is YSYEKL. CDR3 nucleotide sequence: TGCGCCAGCAGCCAGACTTGGAGGGAGGCCCGGGAGACCCAGTACTTC. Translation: CASSQTWREARETQYF.

Written as DNA, the CDR3 is TGTGCCAGCAGCTTGGCGGATCCGGTTGTCTACTCCTACAATGAGCAGTTCTTC. Translation gives CASSLADPVVYSYNEQFF. The rearrangement joins TRBV5-5 to TRBJ2-1, with unresolved D. CDR3 length equals 18 residues. Germline V CDR1 and CDR2: SGHKS, YYEKEE (reference sequence). Trimming pared 0 bases from V and 0 bases from J, leaving 16 bases between.

CDR3 nucleotides: TGTGCCAGCAGCCCAAACCCCTTACTAGCGGGGCGCGCGAACACCGGGGAGCTGTTTTTT. It yields the protein CASSPNPLLAGRANTGELFF. The chain has TRBV7-6 and TRBJ2-2; 10 positions match TRBD2. The germline gives CDR1 SGHVS, CDR2 FNYEAQ. The CDR3 has 20 residues. The V gene end was trimmed by 5 bases and the J gene end by 0 bases; junction bases not matched to a gene: 15.

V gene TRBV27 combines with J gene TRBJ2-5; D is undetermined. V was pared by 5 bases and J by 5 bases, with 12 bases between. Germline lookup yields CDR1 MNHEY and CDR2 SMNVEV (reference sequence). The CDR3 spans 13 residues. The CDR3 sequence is CASSMDLGETQYF. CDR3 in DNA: TGTGCCAGCAGTATGGACCTTGGGGAGACCCAGTACTTC.

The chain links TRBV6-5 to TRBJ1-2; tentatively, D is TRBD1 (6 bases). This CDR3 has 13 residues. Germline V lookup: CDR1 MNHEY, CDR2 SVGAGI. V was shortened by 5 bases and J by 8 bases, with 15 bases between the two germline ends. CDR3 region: CASSQQGSRGYTF. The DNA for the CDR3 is TGTGCCAGCAGTCAACAGGGTAGCAGAGGCTACACCTTC.

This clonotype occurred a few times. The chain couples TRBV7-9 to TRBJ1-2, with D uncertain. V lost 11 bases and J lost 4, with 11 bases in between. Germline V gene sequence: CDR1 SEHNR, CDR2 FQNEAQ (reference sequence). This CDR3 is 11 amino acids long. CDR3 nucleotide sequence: TGTGCCTCGGGTCAGACCTATGGCTACACCTTC. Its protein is CASGQTYGYTF.

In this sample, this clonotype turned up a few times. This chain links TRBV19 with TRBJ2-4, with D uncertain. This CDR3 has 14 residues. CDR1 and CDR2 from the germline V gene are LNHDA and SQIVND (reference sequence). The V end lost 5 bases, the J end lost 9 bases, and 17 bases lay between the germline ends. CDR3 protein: CASSPHRPESIQYF. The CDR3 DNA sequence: TGTGCCAGTAGTCCCCATCGACCCGAAAGCATTCAGTACTTC.

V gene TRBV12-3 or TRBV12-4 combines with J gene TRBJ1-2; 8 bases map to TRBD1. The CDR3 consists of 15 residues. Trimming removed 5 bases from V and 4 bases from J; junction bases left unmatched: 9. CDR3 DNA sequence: TGTGCCAGCAGTCCCCGGACAGGGACGGTCTATGGCTACACCTTC. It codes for CASSPRTGTVYGYTF.

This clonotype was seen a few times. Here the CDR3 reads CSAIAGTYSGETQYF. CDR3 DNA: TGCAGTGCTATAGCCGGGACATACTCCGGGGAGACCCAGTACTTC. The V gene is TRBV20-1, the J gene TRBJ2-5, with D perhaps matching TRBD1 (6 bases). The germline gives CDR1 DFQATT, CDR2 SNEGSKA (reference sequence). The CDR3 has 15 amino acids. Trimming shortened V by 4 bases and J by 5 bases, and 20 bases separated the two germline ends.

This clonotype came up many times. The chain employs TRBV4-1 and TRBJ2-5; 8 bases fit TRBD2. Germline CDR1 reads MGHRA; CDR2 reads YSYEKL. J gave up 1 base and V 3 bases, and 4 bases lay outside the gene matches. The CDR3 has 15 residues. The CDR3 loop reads CASSHPGGSQETQYF. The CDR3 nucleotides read TGCGCCAGCAGCCACCCGGGGGGGAGCCAAGAGACCCAGTACTTC.

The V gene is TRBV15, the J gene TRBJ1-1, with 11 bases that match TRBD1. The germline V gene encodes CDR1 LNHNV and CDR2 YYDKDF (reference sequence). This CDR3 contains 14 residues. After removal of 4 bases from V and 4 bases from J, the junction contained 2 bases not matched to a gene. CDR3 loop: CATSIGTGGTEAFF. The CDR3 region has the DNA TGTGCCACCAGCATCGGGACAGGGGGCACTGAAGCTTTCTTT. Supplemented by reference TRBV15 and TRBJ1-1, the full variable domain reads DAMVIQNPRYQVTQFGKPVTLSCSQTLNHNVMYWYQQKSSQAPKLLFHYYDKDFNNEADTPDNFQSRRPNTSFCFLDIRSPGLGDTAMYLCATSIGTGGTEAFFGQGTRLTVV.

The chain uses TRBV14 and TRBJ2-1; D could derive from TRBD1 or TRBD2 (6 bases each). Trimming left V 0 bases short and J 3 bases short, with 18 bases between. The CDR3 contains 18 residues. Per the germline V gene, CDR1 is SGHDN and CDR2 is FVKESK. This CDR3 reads CASSQDFRGRQFYNEQFF. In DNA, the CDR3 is TGTGCCAGCAGCCAAGATTTCCGGGGGCGGCAATTCTACAATGAGCAGTTCTTC.